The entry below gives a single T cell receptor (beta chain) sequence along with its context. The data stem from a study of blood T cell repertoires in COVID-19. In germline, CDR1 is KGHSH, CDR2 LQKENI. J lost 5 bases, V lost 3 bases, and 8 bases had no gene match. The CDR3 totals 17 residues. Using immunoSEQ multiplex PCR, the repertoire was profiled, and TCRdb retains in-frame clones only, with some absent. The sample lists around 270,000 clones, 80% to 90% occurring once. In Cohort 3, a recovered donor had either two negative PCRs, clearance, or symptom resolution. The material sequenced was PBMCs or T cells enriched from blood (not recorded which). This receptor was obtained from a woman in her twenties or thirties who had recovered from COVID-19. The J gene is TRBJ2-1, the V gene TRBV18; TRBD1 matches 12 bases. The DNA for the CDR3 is TGTGCCAGCTCACCGCTCAGGGACAGGGGGCGAAACAATGAGCAGTTCTTC. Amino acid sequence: CASSPLRDRGRNNEQFF.